Listed below are T cell receptor beta chains from one sample, sequenced in a study of ipilimumab plus nivolumab after autologous stem cell transplantation. TCRdb keeps only in-frame clones here, not all; method: immunoSEQ multiplex PCR. This sample has 10,000 or so clones, with around 73% found just once. This specimen was PBMCs, taken in a trial of ipilimumab plus nivolumab as post-transplant consolidation. Every receptor here comes from a male donor with diffuse large B-cell lymphoma. CDR3s include the opening cysteine and the closing phenylalanine or tryptophan. The D gene is left open where the match is weak. Clone size, where shown, is once, few, many, or a class for clones that have expanded.

TRBV28	NA	few	TRBJ1-3	TGTGCCAGCAAGTCCTGGGAACTGACCATATATTTT	CASKSWELTIYF
TRBV14	NA	once	TRBJ1-2	TGTGCCCCCCTCTCGGGGAATGGCTACACCTTC	CAPLSGNGYTF
TRBV19	TRBD1	NA	TRBJ2-1	TGTGCCAGTAGTATGGTGGCCCCGGGACAGGGCGGTGAGGAGCAGTTCTTC	CASSMVAPGQGGEEQFF
TRBV18	TRBD1	NA	TRBJ1-4	TGTGCCAGCTCACCACGAGGACAGGGGGTAAATGAAAAACTGTTTTTT	CASSPRGQGVNEKLFF
TRBV9	NA	NA	TRBJ2-3	TGTGCCAGCAGCCACAGCAGGGGAGTGGCAGATACGCAGTATTTT	CASSHSRGVADTQYF
TRBV14	NA	NA	TRBJ2-3	TGTGCCAGCAGCCAAGGTCGGGGCACAGATACGCAGTATTTT	CASSQGRGTDTQYF
TRBV6-5	NA	NA	TRBJ2-3	TGTGCCAGCAGTCCATCCCTGGGGCCGACAGATACGCAGTATTTT	CASSPSLGPTDTQYF
TRBV6-5	NA	medium-sized	TRBJ1-1	TGTGCCAGCAGTGAACAAGGGCTGTACACTGAAGCTTTCTTT	CASSEQGLYTEAFF
TRBV28	TRBD1	NA	TRBJ2-5	TGTGCCAGCAGTTTCCCTCTCGGGGACAGGGTAAAAGAGACCCAGTACTTC	CASSFPLGDRVKETQYF
TRBV5-8	NA	NA	TRBJ2-7	TGTGCCAGCAGCTTGGCAACCTTCGCAGTCTCCTACGAGCAGTACTTC	CASSLATFAVSYEQYF
TRBV7-2	NA	NA	TRBJ2-1	TGTGCCAGCAGCTTGCCAGGGTTGTATGAGCAGTTCTTC	CASSLPGLYEQFF
TRBV7-9	TRBD1	NA	TRBJ2-5	TGTGCCAGCACCTCAAAGCCGGGACAGGGGGGAGAGACCCAGTACTTC	CASTSKPGQGGETQYF
TRBV4-1	NA	few	TRBJ1-5	TGCGCCAGCAGCCAAGAGGCAGGAAGACATCAGCCCCAGCATTTT	CASSQEAGRHQPQHF
TRBV19	NA	NA	TRBJ2-1	TGTGCCAGTAGGTACAGCTCCTACAATGAGCAGTTCTTC	CASRYSSYNEQFF
TRBV5-4	NA	NA	TRBJ1-2	TGTGCCAGCAGCCCCGACGGGGTGGACTCGGGCTACACCTTC	CASSPDGVDSGYTF
TRBV18	NA	NA	TRBJ1-1	TGTGCCAGCTCTCCGCTGGACATTCGGATAGAAGCTTTCTTT	CASSPLDIRIEAFF
TRBV28	NA	NA	TRBJ2-1	TGTGCCAGCAGTTTATGGGGCAACTACAATGAGCAGTTCTTC	CASSLWGNYNEQFF
TRBV18	NA	NA	TRBJ2-5	TGTGCCAGCTCACCACAGGGGCAAGAGACCCAGTACTTC	CASSPQGQETQYF
TRBV6-4	NA	NA	TRBJ2-1	TGTGCCAGCAGTGACTCGAGTCGGGCGGGGTACAATGAGCAGTTCTTC	CASSDSSRAGYNEQFF
TRBV9	TRBD1	NA	TRBJ2-7	TGTGCCAGCAGCGTAGCTGGGGGACAGGGCTACGAGCAGTACTTC	CASSVAGGQGYEQYF
TRBV10-2	NA	NA	TRBJ2-7	TGCGCCAGCAGTATCACAGGGTCCTACGAGCAGTACTTC	CASSITGSYEQYF
TRBV18	TRBD1	NA	TRBJ1-3	TGTGCCAGCTCACCACAGGGACAGGGGCCCGGAAACACCATATATTTT	CASSPQGQGPGNTIYF
TRBV30	NA	NA	TRBJ1-5	TGTGCCTGGAGTGTGCGTCCTAGCAATCAGCCCCAGCATTTT	CAWSVRPSNQPQHF
TRBV9	NA	once	TRBJ2-3	TGTGCCAGCAGCGTAGAAGGGGGGGCCGCCGATACGCAGTATTTT	CASSVEGGAADTQYF
TRBV4-1	NA	NA	TRBJ1-5	TGCGCCAGCAGCACCGATATCCTGGCCCTCAATCAGCCCCAGCATTTT	CASSTDILALNQPQHF
TRBV7-8	TRBD1	NA	TRBJ2-5	TGTGCCAGCAGCTATCACTCCGGGACAGGAGACCAAGAGACCCAGTACTTC	CASSYHSGTGDQETQYF
TRBV4-3	NA	NA	TRBJ2-5	TGCGCCAGCAGCCAAGAAGGGTGGGGGACCCAGTACTTC	CASSQEGWGTQYF